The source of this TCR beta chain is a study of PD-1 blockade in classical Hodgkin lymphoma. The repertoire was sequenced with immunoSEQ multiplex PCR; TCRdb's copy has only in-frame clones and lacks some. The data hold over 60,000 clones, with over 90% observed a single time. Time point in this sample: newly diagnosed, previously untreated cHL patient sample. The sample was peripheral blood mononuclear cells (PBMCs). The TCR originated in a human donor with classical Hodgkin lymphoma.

CDR3 sequence: CASSVAPVLRSTTTQYF. In DNA, the CDR3 is TGTGCCAGCAGCGTAGCCCCGGTGTTACGCAGTACTACTACGCAGTATTTT. The genes are TRBV9 and TRBJ2-3, with D uncertain. This CDR3 is 17 amino acids long. V lost 0 bases and J lost 8, with 22 bases in between. CDR1 and CDR2 (germline): SGDLS, YYNGEE.